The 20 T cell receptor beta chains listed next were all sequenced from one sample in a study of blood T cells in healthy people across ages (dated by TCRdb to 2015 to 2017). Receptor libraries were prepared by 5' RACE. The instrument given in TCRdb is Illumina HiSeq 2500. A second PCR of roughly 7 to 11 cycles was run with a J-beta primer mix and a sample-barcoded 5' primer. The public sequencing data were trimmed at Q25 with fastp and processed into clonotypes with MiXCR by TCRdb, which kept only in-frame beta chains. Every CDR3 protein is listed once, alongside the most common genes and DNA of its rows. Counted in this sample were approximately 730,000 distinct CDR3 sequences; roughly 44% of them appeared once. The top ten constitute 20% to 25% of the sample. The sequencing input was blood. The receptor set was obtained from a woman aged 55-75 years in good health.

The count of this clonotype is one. The CDR3 loop reads CSASGRVIDTQYF. CDR3 nucleotides: TGCAGTGCTAGCGGGAGGGTAATAGATACGCAGTATTTT. The chain links TRBV20-1 to TRBJ2-3; 8 nucleotides align to TRBD2. With 3 bases clipped from V and 5 bases from J, the junction kept 4 bases outside the gene matches. This CDR3 comprises 13 residues. Germline CDR1 reads DFQATT; CDR2 reads SNEGSKA (reference sequence).

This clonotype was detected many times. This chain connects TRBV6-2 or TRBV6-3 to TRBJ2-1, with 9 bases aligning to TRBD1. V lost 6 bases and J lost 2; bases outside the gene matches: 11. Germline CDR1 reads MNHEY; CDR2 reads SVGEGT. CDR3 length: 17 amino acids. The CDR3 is CASSRIGTGRTYNEQFF. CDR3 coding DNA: TGTGCCAGCAGCAGAATCGGGACAGGGAGGACCTACAATGAGCAGTTCTTC.

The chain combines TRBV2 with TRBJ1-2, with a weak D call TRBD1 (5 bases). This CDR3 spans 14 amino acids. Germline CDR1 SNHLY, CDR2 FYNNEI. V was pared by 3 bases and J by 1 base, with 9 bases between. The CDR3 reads CASSEGGFNYGYTF. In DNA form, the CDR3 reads TGTGCCAGCAGTGAGGGGGGGTTTAACTATGGCTACACCTTC.

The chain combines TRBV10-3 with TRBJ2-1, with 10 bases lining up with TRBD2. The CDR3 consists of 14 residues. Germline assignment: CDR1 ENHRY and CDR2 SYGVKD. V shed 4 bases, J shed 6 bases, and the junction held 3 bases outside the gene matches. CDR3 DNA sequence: TGTGCCATCAGTGCAAGCGGGGGGGCCAATGAGCAGTTCTTC. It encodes CAISASGGANEQFF.

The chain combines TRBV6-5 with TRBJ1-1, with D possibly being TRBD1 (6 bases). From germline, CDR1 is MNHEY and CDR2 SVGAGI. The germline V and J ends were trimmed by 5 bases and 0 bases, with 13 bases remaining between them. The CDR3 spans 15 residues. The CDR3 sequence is CASSTTGQMNTEAFF. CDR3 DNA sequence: TGTGCCAGCAGTACGACGGGACAAATGAACACTGAAGCTTTCTTT.

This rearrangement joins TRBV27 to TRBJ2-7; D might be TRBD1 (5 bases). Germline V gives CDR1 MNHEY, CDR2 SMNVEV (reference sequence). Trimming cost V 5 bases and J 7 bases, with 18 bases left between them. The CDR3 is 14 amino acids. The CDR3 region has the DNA TGTGCCAGCAGTGGAATTCTAGACAGAAATGAGCAGTACTTC. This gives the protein CASSGILDRNEQYF.

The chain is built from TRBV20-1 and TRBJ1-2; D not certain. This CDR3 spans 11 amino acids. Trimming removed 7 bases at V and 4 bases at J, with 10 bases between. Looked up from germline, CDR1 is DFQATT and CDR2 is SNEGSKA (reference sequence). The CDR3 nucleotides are TGCAGTGACTCAGACGGCTATGGCTACACCTTC. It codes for CSDSDGYGYTF.

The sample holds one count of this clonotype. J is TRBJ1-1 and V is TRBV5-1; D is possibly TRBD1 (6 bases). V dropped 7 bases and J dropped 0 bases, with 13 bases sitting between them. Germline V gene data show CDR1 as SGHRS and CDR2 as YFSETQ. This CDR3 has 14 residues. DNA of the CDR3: TGCGCCAGCTGTACCGGGACAATGAACACTGAAGCTTTCTTT. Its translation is CASCTGTMNTEAFF.

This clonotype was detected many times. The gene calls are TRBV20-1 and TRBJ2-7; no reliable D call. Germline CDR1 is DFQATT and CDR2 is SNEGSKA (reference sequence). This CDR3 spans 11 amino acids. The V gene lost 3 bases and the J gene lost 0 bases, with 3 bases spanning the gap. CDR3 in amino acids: CSASGSYEQYF. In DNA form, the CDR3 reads TGCAGTGCTAGTGGCTCCTACGAGCAGTACTTC.

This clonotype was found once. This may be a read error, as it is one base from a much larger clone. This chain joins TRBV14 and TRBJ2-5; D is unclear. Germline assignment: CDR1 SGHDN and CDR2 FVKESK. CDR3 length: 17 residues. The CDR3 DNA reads TGTGCCGGCAGCCAACTCCTCGGTCAACAACGACAAGAGACCCAGTACTTC. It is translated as CAGSQLLGQQRQETQYF.

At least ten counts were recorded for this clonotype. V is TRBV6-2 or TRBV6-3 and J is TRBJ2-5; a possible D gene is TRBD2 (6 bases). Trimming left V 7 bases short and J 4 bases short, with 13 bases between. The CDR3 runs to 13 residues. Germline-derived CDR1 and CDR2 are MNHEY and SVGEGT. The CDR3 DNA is TGTGCCAGCACCCGGAGGGCTCGAGAGACCCAGTACTTC. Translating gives CASTRRARETQYF.

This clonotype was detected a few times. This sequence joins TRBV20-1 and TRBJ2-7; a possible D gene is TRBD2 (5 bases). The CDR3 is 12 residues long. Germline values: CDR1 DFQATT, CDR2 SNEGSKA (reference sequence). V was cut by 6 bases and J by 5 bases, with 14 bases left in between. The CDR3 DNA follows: TGCAGTGCCCCGGTCGGACTTAACGAGCAGTACTTC. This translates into CSAPVGLNEQYF.

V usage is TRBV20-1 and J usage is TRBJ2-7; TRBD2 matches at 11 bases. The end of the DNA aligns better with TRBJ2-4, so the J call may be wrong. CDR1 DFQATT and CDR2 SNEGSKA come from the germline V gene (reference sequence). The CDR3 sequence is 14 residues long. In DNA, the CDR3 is TGCAGTGCTAGGCCTAGCGGGGGGCGTATCATTCAGTACTTC. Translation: CSARPSGGRIIQYF.

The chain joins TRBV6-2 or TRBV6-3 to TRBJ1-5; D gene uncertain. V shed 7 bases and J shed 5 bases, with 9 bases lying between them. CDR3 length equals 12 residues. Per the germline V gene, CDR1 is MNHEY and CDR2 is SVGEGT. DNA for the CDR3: TGTGCCAGCAATCAGGCTGATCAGCCCCAGCATTTT. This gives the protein CASNQADQPQHF.

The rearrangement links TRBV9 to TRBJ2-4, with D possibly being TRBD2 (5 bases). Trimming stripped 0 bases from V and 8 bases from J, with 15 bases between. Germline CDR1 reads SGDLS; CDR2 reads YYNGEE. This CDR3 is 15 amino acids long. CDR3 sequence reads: CASSVATVVGDIQYF. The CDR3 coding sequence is TGTGCCAGCAGCGTAGCTACGGTCGTCGGGGACATTCAGTACTTC. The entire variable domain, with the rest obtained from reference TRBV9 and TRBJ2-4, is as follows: DSGVTQTPKHLITATGQRVTLRCSPRSGDLSVYWYQQSLDQGLQFLIQYYNGEERAKGNILERFSAQQFPDLHSELNLSSLELGDSALYFCASSVATVVGDIQYFGAGTRLSVL.

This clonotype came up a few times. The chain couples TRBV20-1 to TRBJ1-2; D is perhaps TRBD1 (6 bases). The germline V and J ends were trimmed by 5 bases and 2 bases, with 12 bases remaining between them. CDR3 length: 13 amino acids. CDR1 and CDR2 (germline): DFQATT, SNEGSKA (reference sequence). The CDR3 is CSAQSGGNYGYTF. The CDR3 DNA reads TGCAGTGCTCAATCCGGGGGCAACTATGGCTACACCTTC.

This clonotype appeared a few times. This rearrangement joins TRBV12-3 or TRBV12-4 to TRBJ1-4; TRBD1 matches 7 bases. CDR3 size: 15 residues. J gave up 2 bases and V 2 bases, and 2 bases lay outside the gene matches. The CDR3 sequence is CASSLRGLTNEKLFF. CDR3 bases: TGTGCCAGCAGTTTAAGGGGGCTGACTAATGAAAAACTGTTTTTT.

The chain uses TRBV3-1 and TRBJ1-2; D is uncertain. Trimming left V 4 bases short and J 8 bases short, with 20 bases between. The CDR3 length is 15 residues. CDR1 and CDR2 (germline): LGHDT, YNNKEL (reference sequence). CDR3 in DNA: TGTGCCAGCAGCCCCACCGGGCGGCCCGAGGGAGGCTACACCTTC. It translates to CASSPTGRPEGGYTF.

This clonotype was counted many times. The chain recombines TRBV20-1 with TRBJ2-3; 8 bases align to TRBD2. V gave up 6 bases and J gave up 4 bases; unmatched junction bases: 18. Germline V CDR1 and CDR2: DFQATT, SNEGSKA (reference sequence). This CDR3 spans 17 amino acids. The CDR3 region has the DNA TGCAGTGCCCCTTTGTTCCGAGCGGGAGACAGTCCAGATACGCAGTATTTT. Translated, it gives CSAPLFRAGDSPDTQYF.

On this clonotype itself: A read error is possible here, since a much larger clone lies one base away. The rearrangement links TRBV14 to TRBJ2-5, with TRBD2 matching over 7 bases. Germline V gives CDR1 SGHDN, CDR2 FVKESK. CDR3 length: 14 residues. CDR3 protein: CASSPGDYQEAQYF. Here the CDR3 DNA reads TGTGCCAGCAGTCCTGGGGACTACCAAGAGGCCCAGTACTTC.